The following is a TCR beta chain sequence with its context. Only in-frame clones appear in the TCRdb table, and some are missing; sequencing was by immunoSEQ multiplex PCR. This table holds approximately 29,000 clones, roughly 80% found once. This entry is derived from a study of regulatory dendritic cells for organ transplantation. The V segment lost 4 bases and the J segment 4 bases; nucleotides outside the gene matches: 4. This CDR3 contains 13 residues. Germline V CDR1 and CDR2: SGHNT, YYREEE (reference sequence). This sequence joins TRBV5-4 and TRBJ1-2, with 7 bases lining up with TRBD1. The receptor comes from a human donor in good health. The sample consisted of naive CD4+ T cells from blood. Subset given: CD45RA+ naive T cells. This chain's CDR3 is CASSTTGSYGYTF. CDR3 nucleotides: TGTGCCAGCAGCACGACAGGGTCCTATGGCTACACCTTC.